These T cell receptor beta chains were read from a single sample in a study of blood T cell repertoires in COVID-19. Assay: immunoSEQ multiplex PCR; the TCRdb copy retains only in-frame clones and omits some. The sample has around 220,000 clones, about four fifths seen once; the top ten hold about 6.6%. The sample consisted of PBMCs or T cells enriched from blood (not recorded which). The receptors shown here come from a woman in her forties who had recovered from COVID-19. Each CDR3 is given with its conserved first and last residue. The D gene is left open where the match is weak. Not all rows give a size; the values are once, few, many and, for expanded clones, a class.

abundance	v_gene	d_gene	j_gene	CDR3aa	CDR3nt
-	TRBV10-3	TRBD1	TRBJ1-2	CAITQGNVRYTF	TGTGCCATCACACAGGGGAACGTCCGCTACACCTTC
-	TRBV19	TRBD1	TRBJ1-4	CASSLRQGGDEKLFF	TGTGCCAGTAGTCTAAGACAGGGGGGCGATGAAAAACTGTTTTTT
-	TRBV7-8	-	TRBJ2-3	CASSPGVQDTQYF	TGTGCCAGCAGCCCCGGGGTGCAGGATACGCAGTATTTT
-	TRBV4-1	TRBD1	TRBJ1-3	CASSLGGDGQVGNTIYF	TGCGCCAGCAGTCTCGGGGGAGATGGACAGGTTGGAAACACCATATATTTT
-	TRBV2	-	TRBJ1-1	CASRSRGGFTEAFF	TGTGCCAGCAGGTCCCGGGGGGGGTTCACTGAAGCTTTCTTT
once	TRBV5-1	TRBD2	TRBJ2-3	CASSSTSGGSTDTQYF	TGCGCCAGCAGCTCCACTAGCGGAGGGAGCACAGATACGCAGTATTTT
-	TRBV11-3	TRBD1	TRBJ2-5	CASSLGTGWLQETQYF	TGTGCCAGCAGCCTTGGGACAGGGTGGCTACAAGAGACCCAGTACTTC
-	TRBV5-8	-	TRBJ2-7	CASSLSQYLTYEQYF	TGTGCCAGCAGCTTGTCACAGTACCTAACCTACGAGCAGTACTTC
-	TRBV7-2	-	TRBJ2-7	CASSWEYRSYEQYF	TGTGCCAGCAGCTGGGAGTACCGTAGTTACGAGCAGTACTTC
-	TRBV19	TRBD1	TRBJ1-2	CASSNDRDAGYTF	TGTGCCAGTAGTAACGACAGGGATGCAGGCTACACCTTC
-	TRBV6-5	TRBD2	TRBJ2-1	CASNSASGSNEQFF	TGTGCCAGCAACTCGGCTAGCGGGAGTAATGAGCAGTTCTTC
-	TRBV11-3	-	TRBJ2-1	CASSYSIHEQFF	TGTGCCAGCAGCTATAGCATCCATGAGCAGTTCTTC
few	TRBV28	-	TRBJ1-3	CASSLGMSGNTIYF	TGTGCCAGCAGTTTAGGCATGTCTGGAAACACCATATATTTT
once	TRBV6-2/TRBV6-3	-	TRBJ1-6	CASSRTNISPLHF	TGTGCCAGCAGTCGGACAAACATTTCACCCCTCCACTTT
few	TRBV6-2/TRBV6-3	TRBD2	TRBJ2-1	CASSSTLGGVAGIYNEQFF	TGTGCCAGCAGTTCCACTCTTGGGGGTGTAGCGGGAATCTACAATGAGCAGTTCTTC
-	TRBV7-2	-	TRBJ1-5	CASSPLQVNQPQHF	TGTGCCAGCAGCCCCCTACAGGTCAATCAGCCCCAGCATTTT
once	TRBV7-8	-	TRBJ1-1	CASREDTGRNTEAFF	TGTGCCAGCAGGGAAGATACAGGGCGCAACACTGAAGCTTTCTTT
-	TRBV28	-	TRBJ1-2	CASSFNTGHYGYTF	TGTGCCAGCAGTTTTAATACAGGGCACTATGGCTACACCTTC
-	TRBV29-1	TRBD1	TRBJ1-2	CSVDQGARYTF	TGCAGCGTTGACCAGGGGGCCCGCTACACCTTC
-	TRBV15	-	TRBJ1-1	CATSRDARGNTEAFF	TGTGCCACCAGCAGAGATGCCCGGGGGAACACTGAAGCTTTCTTT
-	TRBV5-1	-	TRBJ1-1	CASSLTGLNTEAFF	TGCGCCAGCAGCTTAACCGGGTTGAACACTGAAGCTTTCTTT
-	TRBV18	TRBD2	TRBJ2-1	CASSPSSGTYNEQFF	TGTGCCAGCTCACCCTCTAGCGGGACCTACAATGAGCAGTTCTTC
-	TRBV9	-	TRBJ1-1	CASSVQSNTEAFF	TGTGCCAGCAGCGTACAGTCGAACACTGAAGCTTTCTTT
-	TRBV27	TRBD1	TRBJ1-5	CASSRRTGGPYSNQPQHF	TGTGCCAGCAGTCGTCGGACAGGGGGACCATATAGCAATCAGCCCCAGCATTTT
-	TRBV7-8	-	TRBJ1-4	CASSLVRAGSRKKLFF	TGTGCCAGCAGCTTAGTGCGGGCCGGGTCTAGGAAAAAACTGTTTTTT
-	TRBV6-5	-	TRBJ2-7	CASSRSYRAPYEQYF	TGTGCCAGCAGCCGTTCATACAGGGCCCCTTACGAGCAGTACTTC
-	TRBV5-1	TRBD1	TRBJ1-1	CASSLGQRGPVGTEAFF	TGCGCCAGCAGCTTGGGGCAAAGGGGGCCGGTCGGTACTGAAGCTTTCTTT
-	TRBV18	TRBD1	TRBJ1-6	CASSPGTGDSPLHF	TGTGCCAGCTCTCCCGGGACAGGGGATTCACCCCTCCACTTT
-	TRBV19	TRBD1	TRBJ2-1	CASSIGDFGDRSRINYNEQFF	TGTGCCAGTAGTATAGGGGACTTTGGGGACAGGTCCCGTATAAACTACAATGAGCAGTTCTTC
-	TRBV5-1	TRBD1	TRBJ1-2	CASSSPNRGRNYGYTF	TGCGCCAGCAGCTCCCCCAACAGGGGGAGGAACTATGGCTACACCTTC
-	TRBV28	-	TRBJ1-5	CASSFQGQWSNQPQHF	TGTGCCAGCAGTTTCCAAGGACAGTGGAGCAATCAGCCCCAGCATTTT
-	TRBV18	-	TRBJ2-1	CASSTRQGRRDANGNEQFF	TGTGCCAGCTCAACTCGACAGGGACGGCGGGACGCCAATGGGAATGAGCAGTTCTTC
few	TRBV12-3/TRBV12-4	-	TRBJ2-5	CASSFGGPETQYF	TGTGCCAGCAGTTTCGGGGGGCCCGAGACCCAGTACTTC
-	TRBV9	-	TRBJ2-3	CASSVGLPDTQYF	TGTGCCAGCAGCGTGGGACTGCCTGATACGCAGTATTTT
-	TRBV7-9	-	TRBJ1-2	CASSRRGEVGYGYTF	TGTGCCAGCAGCCGTCGGGGAGAGGTTGGCTATGGCTACACCTTC
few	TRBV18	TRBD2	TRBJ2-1	CASSPLTSGTLGEQFF	TGTGCCAGCTCACCCCTTACTAGCGGGACATTAGGTGAGCAGTTCTTC
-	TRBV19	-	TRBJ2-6	CASSTDGTGANVLTF	TGTGCCAGTAGTACGGACGGGACTGGGGCCAACGTCCTGACTTTC
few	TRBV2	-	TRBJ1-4	CASSPVGASNEKLFF	TGTGCCAGCAGTCCGGTAGGGGCCTCTAATGAAAAACTGTTTTTT
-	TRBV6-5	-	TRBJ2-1	CASSYGLTSGEQFF	TGTGCCAGCAGTTATGGACTTACGAGCGGTGAGCAGTTCTTC
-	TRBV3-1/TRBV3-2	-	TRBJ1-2	CASSQRGVDYGYTF	TGTGCCAGCAGCCAACGCGGGGTGGACTATGGCTACACCTTC
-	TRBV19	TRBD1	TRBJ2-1	CASSPLWTGGRYNEQFF	TGTGCCAGTAGTCCACTATGGACAGGGGGAAGATACAATGAGCAGTTCTTC
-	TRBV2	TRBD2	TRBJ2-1	CASSLTSGRAYNEQFF	TGTGCCAGCAGTCTCACTAGCGGGAGAGCCTACAATGAGCAGTTCTTC
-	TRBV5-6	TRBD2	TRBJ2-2	CASSPGLGNGELFF	TGTGCCAGCAGCCCAGGACTAGGCAACGGGGAGCTGTTTTTT
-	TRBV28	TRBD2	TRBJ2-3	CASSPRQGQRGFTDTQYF	TGTGCCAGCAGTCCCCGTCAGGGGCAGCGGGGGTTCACAGATACGCAGTATTTT
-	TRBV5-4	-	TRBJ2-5	CASSLVQGETQYF	TGTGCCAGCAGCTTGGTACAGGGAGAGACCCAGTACTTC
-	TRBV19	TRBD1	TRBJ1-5	CASKDRANQPQHF	TGTGCCAGTAAGGACAGGGCGAATCAGCCCCAGCATTTT
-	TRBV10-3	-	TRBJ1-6	CAMGSNSNSPLHF	TGTGCCATGGGTTCAAACAGCAATTCACCCCTCCACTTT
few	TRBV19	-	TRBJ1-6	CASSTRAGSSYNSPLHF	TGTGCCAGTAGTACGCGGGCCGGGAGCTCCTATAATTCACCCCTCCACTTT
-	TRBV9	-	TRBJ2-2	CASSPRTSSAGELFF	TGTGCCAGCAGCCCCCGGACAAGCAGTGCCGGGGAGCTGTTTTTT
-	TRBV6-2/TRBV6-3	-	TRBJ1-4	CASSYSVGDATNEKLFF	TGTGCCAGCAGTTACTCGGTGGGAGACGCAACTAATGAAAAACTGTTTTTT
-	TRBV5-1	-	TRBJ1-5	CASSLNPGEGQPQHF	TGCGCCAGCAGCTTGAATCCGGGAGAAGGTCAGCCCCAGCATTTT
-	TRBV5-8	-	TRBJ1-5	CASSLGDRNNQPQHF	TGTGCCAGCAGCTTGGGAGACAGAAACAATCAGCCCCAGCATTTT